The 24 T cell receptor beta chains below come from one sample, sequenced in a study of cytomegalovirus exposure and HLA in healthy donors. A multiplex PCR was run with 60 Vbeta primers and 13 Jbeta primers. The repertoire was sequenced with immunoSEQ multiplex PCR; TCRdb's copy has only in-frame clones and lacks some. The profile shows 75,000 to 100,000 clones, 60% to 75% of them singletons. Sequencing was done on a sample of PBMCs. These receptors originate from a female donor in good health and CMV-seropositive.

The genes are TRBV11-2 and TRBJ1-1; D is uncertain. Germline V lookup: CDR1 SGHAT, CDR2 FQNNGV. The CDR3 runs 12 residues. Trimming cost V 5 bases and J 2 bases, with 6 bases left between them. The CDR3 nucleotides read TGTGCCAGCAGCCCTCTCAACACTGAAGCTTTCTTT. The encoded protein is CASSPLNTEAFF.

This clone was detected a few times. The V and J genes are TRBV4-2 and TRBJ1-2; D is undetermined. Germline V lookup: CDR1 LGHNA, CDR2 YNFKEQ. CDR3 length: 15 amino acids. V was shortened by 0 bases and J by 8 bases, with 16 bases between the two germline ends. CDR3 loop: CASSQDEGVTRGYTF. The CDR3 DNA is TGTGCCAGCAGCCAAGATGAGGGTGTGACGAGGGGCTACACCTTC.

This clone was seen a handful of times. This sample includes further DNA sequences coding for the same CDR3. The J gene is TRBJ2-7, the V gene TRBV18; D remains unclear. CDR1 is KGHSH and CDR2 is LQKENI in the germline V gene. Between the trimmed V and J ends, which lost 0 bases and 4 bases, there was a span of 7 bases. This CDR3 has 13 amino acids. CDR3 in amino acids: CASSPPSLYEQYF. In DNA, the CDR3 is TGTGCCAGCTCACCACCTAGTCTGTACGAGCAGTACTTC.

The count of this clone is one. The chain uses TRBV7-9 and TRBJ1-1; TRBD1 agrees at 7 bases. The CDR3 loop spans 13 amino acids. CDR1 and CDR2 (germline): SEHNR, FQNEAQ (reference sequence). Trimming removed 5 bases from V and 10 bases from J; junction bases left unmatched: 10. In DNA form, the CDR3 reads TGTGCCAGCAGCCTACGACAGGGCCGGAGAGCTTTCTTT. It is translated as CASSLRQGRRAFF.

This clone appeared a few times. Other nucleotide sequences from this sample produce the same CDR3. The chain is built from TRBV29-1 and TRBJ1-1; the D gene is possibly TRBD1 (6 bases). CDR1 is SQVTM and CDR2 is ANQGSEA in the germline V gene. This CDR3 comprises 12 residues. V dropped 4 bases and J dropped 0 bases, with 6 bases sitting between them. CDR3 amino acids: CSVGQVNTEAFF. The CDR3 nucleotides read TGCAGCGTTGGACAGGTGAACACTGAAGCTTTCTTT.

The gene calls are TRBV7-9 and TRBJ2-7; a possible D gene is TRBD2 (6 bases). Germline loops: CDR1 SEHNR, CDR2 FQNEAQ (reference sequence). The CDR3 runs 13 residues. V gave up 5 bases and J gave up 4 bases, with 12 bases separating them. The CDR3 nucleotides read TGTGCCAGCAGCCCGCGGGGTATATACGAGCAGTACTTC. Translated: CASSPRGIYEQYF.

The CDR3 is CASSPAGTGGPQYF. The CDR3 bases are TGTGCCAGCAGCCCGGCCGGGACAGGGGGCCCACAGTACTTC. This rearrangement joins TRBV7-2 to TRBJ2-7; 12 positions agree with TRBD1. Trimming at V came to 5 bases and at J to 10 bases, leaving 9 bases not matched to a gene. The CDR3 totals 14 residues. Germline V gene lookup returns CDR1 SGHTA and CDR2 FQGNSA.

CDR3 amino acids: CATNSNTEAFF. CDR3 DNA: TGTGCCACAAATTCGAACACTGAAGCTTTCTTT. This chain uses TRBV19 with TRBJ1-1; D gene unclear. CDR3 length: 11 residues. V was clipped by 10 bases and J by 1 base, with 7 bases between them. Germline loops: CDR1 LNHDA, CDR2 SQIVND (reference sequence).

The chain has TRBV10-3 and TRBJ2-1; TRBD1 matches 7 bases. The CDR3 consists of 15 residues. V dropped 10 bases and J dropped 6; count of bases not matched to a gene: 15. Germline CDR1 is ENHRY and CDR2 is SYGVKD. The CDR3 region is CATRTGASSFNEQFF. CDR3 DNA sequence: TGTGCCACCAGGACAGGTGCTTCCTCATTCAATGAGCAGTTCTTC.

This clone came up once. The chain joins TRBV4-3 to TRBJ1-6; no clear D. Trimming stripped 0 bases from V and 3 bases from J, with 15 bases between. The CDR3 extends over 18 amino acids. Per the germline V gene, CDR1 is LGHNA and CDR2 is YSLEER. CDR3 nucleotide sequence: TGCGCCAGCAGCCAAGACCGCTTATCTCGGGTCTATAATTCACCCCTCCACTTT. It specifies CASSQDRLSRVYNSPLHF.

The J gene is TRBJ2-4, the V gene TRBV9; D is undetermined. CDR3 length equals 15 residues. V lost 0 bases and J 0 bases, leaving 7 bases between the germline ends. Per the germline V gene, CDR1 is SGDLS and CDR2 is YYNGEE. This chain's CDR3 is CASSVGDVAKNIQYF. The CDR3 region has the DNA TGTGCCAGCAGCGTAGGCGATGTAGCCAAAAACATTCAGTACTTC.

The V gene is TRBV9, the J gene TRBJ2-7; 7 positions agree with TRBD1. CDR1 and CDR2 (germline): SGDLS, YYNGEE. With V trimmed by 4 bases and J by 3 bases, 13 bases remained unmatched. The CDR3 is 16 residues long. The CDR3 DNA follows: TGTGCCAGCAGCTCATCCGGTGGGACAGACCTCTACGAGCAGTACTTC. Translating it yields CASSSSGGTDLYEQYF.

The CDR3 spells CTSKRDGTSTYEQYF. CDR3 sequence (DNA): TGCACCAGCAAGAGGGACGGAACTAGCACCTACGAGCAGTACTTC. The chain carries TRBV1 and TRBJ2-7; TRBD2 is taken as the D call from the table, unchecked against the DNA. TRBV1 represents a pseudogene. The CDR3 totals 15 residues.

The V gene is TRBV7-9, the J gene TRBJ1-2; no clear D gene. Germline CDR1 and CDR2: SEHNR and FQNEAQ (reference sequence). Trimming pared 1 base from V and 8 bases from J, leaving 17 bases between. This CDR3 region has 15 residues. The CDR3 DNA is TGTGCCAGCAGCTTAGGTACAGCTACTCAAACCGGCTACACCTTC. Its translation: CASSLGTATQTGYTF.

V usage is TRBV29-1 and J usage is TRBJ2-5; 7 bases align to TRBD2. The CDR3 has 12 amino acids. CDR1 SQVTM and CDR2 ANQGSEA come from the germline V gene. V trimming: 7 bases; J trimming: 4 bases; junction bases outside the gene matches: 6. CDR3 sequence reads: CSAGTNRETQYF. CDR3 coding DNA: TGCAGCGCTGGGACTAATCGAGAGACCCAGTACTTC. Looking up the rest from reference TRBV29-1 and TRBJ2-5 gives the full variable domain: SAVISQKPSRDICQRGTSLTIQCQVDSQVTMMFWYRQQPGQSLTLIATANQGSEATYESGFVIDKFPISRPNLTFSTLTVSNMSPEDSSIYLCSAGTNRETQYFGPGTRLLVL.

This chain connects TRBV7-8 to TRBJ1-5; 8 bases are shared with TRBD1. The V gene's germline CDR1 is SGHVS and CDR2 FQNEAQ. This CDR3 is 17 amino acids long. Trimming at V came to 4 bases and at J to 6 bases, leaving 14 bases not matched to a gene. The CDR3 bases are TGTGCCAGCAGCTCCCGACAGGGGAGCTCGGGCACTCAGCCCCAGCATTTT. Encoded protein: CASSSRQGSSGTQPQHF.

The chain links TRBV11-1 to TRBJ2-5; D is unresolved. CDR3 length: 12 residues. Germline lookup yields CDR1 SGHAT and CDR2 FQDESV (reference sequence). The ends were cut back, 1 base at V and 4 bases at J, with 4 bases in the middle. CDR3 loop: CASSLVAETQYF. The CDR3 bases are TGTGCCAGCAGCTTAGTAGCAGAGACCCAGTACTTC.

This chain connects TRBV29-1 to TRBJ2-7, with 9 nucleotides matching TRBD1. J lost 3 bases, V lost 2 bases, and 8 bases had no gene match. The CDR3 length is 15 residues. Germline CDR1 reads SQVTM; CDR2 reads ANQGSEA. DNA of the CDR3: TGCAGCGTTGAACGCCCCGGGACAGGGAGCTACGAGCAGTACTTC. Protein product: CSVERPGTGSYEQYF.

This clone has a single count. V is TRBV9 and J is TRBJ1-5; 7 positions agree with TRBD1. The germline V gene has CDR1 SGDLS and CDR2 YYNGEE. The CDR3 extends over 15 amino acids. Unmatched junction bases numbered 9, after V lost 0 bases and J lost 9 bases. The CDR3 bases are TGTGCCAGCAGCGTAGGGGGACAGTCCTCGGGGCCCCAGCATTTT. It encodes CASSVGGQSSGPQHF.

This clone was seen only a few times. This chain joins TRBV27 and TRBJ1-5, with D perhaps TRBD1 (6 bases). CDR1 is MNHEY and CDR2 is SMNVEV in the germline V gene (reference sequence). V lost 4 bases to trimming and J lost 6 bases, with 10 bases between them. The CDR3 loop spans 13 amino acids. CDR3 DNA sequence: TGTGCCAGCAGTTATTTACAGGGTCAGCCCCAGCATTTT. This translates into CASSYLQGQPQHF.

The V call is TRBV4-3, the J call TRBJ2-1; 10 positions agree with TRBD2. Per germline, CDR1 LGHNA and CDR2 YSLEER. This CDR3 has 19 amino acids. Losses at the gene ends were 0 bases for V and 2 bases for J; bases not matched to a gene: 10. CDR3 amino acids: CASSQDLISGGGPYNEQFF. CDR3 DNA: TGCGCCAGCAGCCAAGATTTAATCAGCGGGGGGGGACCCTACAATGAGCAGTTCTTC.

This rearrangement joins TRBV10-3 to TRBJ1-1; the match to TRBD1 covers 9 bases. The CDR3 consists of 14 residues. The V gene's germline CDR1 is ENHRY and CDR2 SYGVKD. The junction had 6 bases not matched to a gene; V was cut back by 6 bases and J by 4 bases. The CDR3 sequence is CAIRAGTGITEAFF. CDR3 nucleotide sequence: TGTGCCATCAGGGCCGGGACAGGGATCACTGAAGCTTTCTTT.

There are a few counts of this clone. The gene calls are TRBV28 and TRBJ2-3; 10 bases map to TRBD1. V lost 5 bases to trimming and J lost 4 bases; unmatched junction nucleotides: 6. The CDR3 is 15 amino acids. Germline V gives CDR1 MDHEN, CDR2 SYDVKM. Here the CDR3 reads CASSNRDRGSDTQYF. DNA of the CDR3: TGTGCCAGCAGTAACCGGGACAGGGGATCAGATACGCAGTATTTT.

The V and J genes are TRBV4-1 and TRBJ2-2; possible D gene TRBD1, 5 bases. CDR1 and CDR2 from the germline V gene are MGHRA and YSYEKL. The CDR3 extends over 15 amino acids. With 6 bases removed from V and 1 base from J, the gap between germline ends came to 12 bases. CDR3 nucleotide sequence: TGCGCCAGCAGGGCCAGGGCGGAGAACACCGGGGAGCTGTTTTTT. Its protein is CASRARAENTGELFF.